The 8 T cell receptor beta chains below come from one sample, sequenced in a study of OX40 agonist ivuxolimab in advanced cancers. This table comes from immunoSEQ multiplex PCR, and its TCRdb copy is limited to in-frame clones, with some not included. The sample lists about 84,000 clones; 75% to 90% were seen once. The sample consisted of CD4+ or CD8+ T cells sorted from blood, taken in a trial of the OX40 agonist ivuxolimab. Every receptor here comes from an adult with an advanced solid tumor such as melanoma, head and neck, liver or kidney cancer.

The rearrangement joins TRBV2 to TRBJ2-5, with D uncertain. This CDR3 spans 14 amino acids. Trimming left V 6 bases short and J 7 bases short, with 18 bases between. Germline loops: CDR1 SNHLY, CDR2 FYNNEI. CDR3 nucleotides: TGTGCCAGCAGCTTCGTGTTTCTCTCCGGGACCCAGTACTTC. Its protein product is CASSFVFLSGTQYF.

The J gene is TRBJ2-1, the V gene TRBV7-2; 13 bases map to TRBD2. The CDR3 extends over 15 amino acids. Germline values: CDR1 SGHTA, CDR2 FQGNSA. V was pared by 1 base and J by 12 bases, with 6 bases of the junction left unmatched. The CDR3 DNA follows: TGTGCCAGCAGCTTAGGGGCCGGACTAGCGGGGGTGCAGTTCTTC. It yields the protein CASSLGAGLAGVQFF.

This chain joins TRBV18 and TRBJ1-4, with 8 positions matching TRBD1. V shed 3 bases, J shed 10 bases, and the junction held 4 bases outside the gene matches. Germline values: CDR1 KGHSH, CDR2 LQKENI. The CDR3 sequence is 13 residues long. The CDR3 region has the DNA TGTGCCAGCTCACCGCCCGGGACAGGAAAACTGTTTTTT. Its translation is CASSPPGTGKLFF.

CDR3 sequence reads: CASSRSGVTTLAKNIQYF. The CDR3 coding sequence is TGTGCCAGCAGCAGGAGCGGGGTTACCACTCTAGCCAAAAACATTCAGTACTTC. The V call is TRBV7-9, the J call TRBJ2-4, with 7 bases identical to TRBD2. V lost 5 bases and J lost 0; bases outside the gene matches: 13. The CDR3 spans 18 residues. Germline loops: CDR1 SEHNR, CDR2 FQNEAQ (reference sequence).

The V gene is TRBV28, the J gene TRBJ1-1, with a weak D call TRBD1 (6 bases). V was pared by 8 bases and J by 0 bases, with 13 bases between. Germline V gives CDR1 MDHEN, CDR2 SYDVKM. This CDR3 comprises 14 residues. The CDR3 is CASDQTGMNTEAFF. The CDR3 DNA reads TGTGCCAGCGACCAAACAGGGATGAACACTGAAGCTTTCTTT.

CDR3 sequence reads: CASKIGRENTEAFF. DNA of the CDR3: TGTGCCAGTAAAATAGGCAGGGAGAACACTGAAGCTTTCTTT. V is TRBV19 and J is TRBJ1-1; tentatively, D is TRBD1 (5 bases). The CDR3 has 14 residues. Trimming removed 7 bases at V and 1 base at J, with 13 bases between. CDR1 and CDR2 (germline): LNHDA, SQIVND (reference sequence).

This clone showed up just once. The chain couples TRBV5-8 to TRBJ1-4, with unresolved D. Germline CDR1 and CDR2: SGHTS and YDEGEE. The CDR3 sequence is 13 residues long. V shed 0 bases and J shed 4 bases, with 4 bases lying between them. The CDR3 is CASSLALNEKLFF. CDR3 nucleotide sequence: TGTGCCAGCAGCTTGGCCCTTAATGAAAAACTGTTTTTT. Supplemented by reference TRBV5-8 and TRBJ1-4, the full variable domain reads EAGVTQSPTHLIKTRGQQATLRCSPISGHTSVYWYQQALGLGLQFLLWYDEGEERNRGNFPPRFSGRQFPNYSSELNVNALELEDSALYLCASSLALNEKLFFGSGTQLSVL.

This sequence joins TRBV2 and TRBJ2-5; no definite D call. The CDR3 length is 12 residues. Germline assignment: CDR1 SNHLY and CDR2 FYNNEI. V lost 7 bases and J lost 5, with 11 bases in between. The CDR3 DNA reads TGTGCCAGCAACATGAAGGTGGAGACCCAGTACTTC. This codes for CASNMKVETQYF.